This passage covers 8 T cell receptor beta chains from one sample sequenced in a study of cytomegalovirus exposure and HLA in healthy donors. A multiplex PCR was run with 60 Vbeta primers and 13 Jbeta primers. TCRdb's table, derived via immunoSEQ multiplex PCR, lists solely in-frame clones and lacks some. The listing records roughly 78,000 clones. Sequenced sample: PBMCs. These receptors all come from a boy under 18 in good health and CMV-seronegative.

This chain connects TRBV19 to TRBJ1-1, with 10 bases that match TRBD1. The CDR3 consists of 16 residues. The V gene's germline CDR1 is LNHDA and CDR2 SQIVND (reference sequence). Losses at the gene ends were 6 bases for V and 1 base for J; bases not matched to a gene: 8. The CDR3, as DNA: TGTGCCAGTAGACGTGACAGGGGGCTCCAGAACACTGAAGCTTTCTTT. It translates to CASRRDRGLQNTEAFF. Full variable domain (rest looked up from reference TRBV19 and TRBJ1-1): DGGITQSPKYLFRKEGQNVTLSCEQNLNHDAMYWYRQDPGQGLRLIYYSQIVNDFQKGDIAEGYSVSREKKESFPLTVTSAQKNPTAFYLCASRRDRGLQNTEAFFGQGTRLTVV.

V and J are TRBV19 and TRBJ2-5, with a tentative D call TRBD1 (7 bases). The CDR3 covers 14 residues. The germline V gene encodes CDR1 LNHDA and CDR2 SQIVND (reference sequence). V lost 4 bases, J lost 5 bases, and 14 bases lay in between. For the CDR3, the DNA is TGTGCCAGTAGTACCAGGACAGGAGGGGAGACCCAGTACTTC. It codes for CASSTRTGGETQYF.

J is TRBJ2-1 and V is TRBV6-5; perhaps TRBD1 as D (6 bases). Trimming pared 6 bases from V and 14 bases from J, leaving 20 bases between. The CDR3 is 13 residues long. CDR1 is MNHEY, CDR2 SVGAGI, per germline. CDR3 bases: TGTGCCAGCAGGCCGGGACATCCTCAAAGGGAGTTCTTC. It codes for CASRPGHPQREFF.

J is TRBJ2-1 and V is TRBV27; 9 nucleotides line up with TRBD2. J gave up 14 bases and V 6 bases, and 14 bases lay outside the gene matches. CDR3 length equals 14 residues. Germline-derived CDR1 and CDR2 are MNHEY and SMNVEV (reference sequence). As DNA, the CDR3 is TGTGCCAGCAGCGATATAGCGGGAGCCTTGGCGGAGTTCTTC. Translating gives CASSDIAGALAEFF.

The chain has TRBV4-2 and TRBJ1-1; TRBD1 matches at 9 bases. V trimming: 0 bases; J trimming: 3 bases; junction bases outside the gene matches: 2. The CDR3 covers 15 residues. Germline loops: CDR1 LGHNA, CDR2 YNFKEQ. The CDR3 DNA reads TGTGCCAGCAGCCAAGACTACAGGGGGCACACTGAAGCTTTCTTT. Residues: CASSQDYRGHTEAFF.

The chain couples TRBV5-1 to TRBJ2-7; the D gene is possibly TRBD1 (5 bases). Trimming removed 0 bases at V and 3 bases at J, with 10 bases between. CDR3 length: 14 amino acids. Germline-derived CDR1 and CDR2 are SGHRS and YFSETQ. CDR3 nucleotide sequence: TGCGCCAGCAGCTTGGGGGGCGGATACTACGAGCAGTACTTC. Translated, it gives CASSLGGGYYEQYF. Variable domain in full (rest from reference TRBV5-1 and TRBJ2-7): KAGVTQTPRYLIKTRGQQVTLSCSPISGHRSVSWYQQTPGQGLQFLFEYFSETQRNKGNFPGRFSGRQFSNSRSEMNVSTLELGDSALYLCASSLGGGYYEQYFGPGTRLTVT.

The rearrangement links TRBV15 to TRBJ2-5, with TRBD1 matching 7 bases. The V segment lost 5 bases and the J segment 4 bases; nucleotides outside the gene matches: 13. The CDR3 has 16 residues. Germline V gene lookup returns CDR1 LNHNV and CDR2 YYDKDF (reference sequence). CDR3 sequence reads: CATSRSTGQPAETQYF. CDR3 bases: TGTGCCACCAGCCGCAGCACGGGACAGCCTGCAGAGACCCAGTACTTC.

The chain uses TRBV23-1 and TRBJ1-5, with D perhaps TRBD1 (5 bases). TRBV23-1 is classed as an ORF, of uncertain function. CDR3 length: 15 residues. V shed 4 bases and J shed 4 bases, with 14 bases lying between them. The CDR3 DNA sequence: TGCGCCAGCAGTCGCCCGGGACTCCCGAATCAGCCCCAGCATTTT. The encoded protein is CASSRPGLPNQPQHF.